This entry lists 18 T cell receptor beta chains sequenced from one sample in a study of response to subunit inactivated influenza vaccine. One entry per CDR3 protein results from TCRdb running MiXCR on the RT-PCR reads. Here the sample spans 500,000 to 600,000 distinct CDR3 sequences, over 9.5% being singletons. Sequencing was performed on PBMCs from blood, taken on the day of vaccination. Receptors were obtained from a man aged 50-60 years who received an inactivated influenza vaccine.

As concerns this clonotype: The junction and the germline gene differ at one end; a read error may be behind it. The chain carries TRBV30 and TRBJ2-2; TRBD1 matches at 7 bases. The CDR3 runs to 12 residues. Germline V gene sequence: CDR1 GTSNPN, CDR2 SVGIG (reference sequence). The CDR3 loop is CAYERGPGALFF. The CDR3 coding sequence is TGTGCCTACGAGAGGGGGCCCGGGGCGCTGTTTTTT.

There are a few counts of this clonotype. The CDR3 DNA sequence: TGTGCCAGCAGCCAAGACAGCTACACCGGGGAGCTGTTTTTT. It translates to CASSQDSYTGELFF. The chain couples TRBV11-3 to TRBJ2-2, with a weak D call TRBD1 (5 bases). The CDR3 covers 14 residues. The V gene lost 5 bases and the J gene lost 3 bases, with 10 bases spanning the gap. The germline V gene has CDR1 SGHNT and CDR2 YENEEA.

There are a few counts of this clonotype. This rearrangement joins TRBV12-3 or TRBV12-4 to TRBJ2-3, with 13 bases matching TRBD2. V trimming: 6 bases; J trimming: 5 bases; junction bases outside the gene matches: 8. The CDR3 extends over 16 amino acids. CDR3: CASSLGLAGEQDTQYF. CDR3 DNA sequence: TGTGCCAGCAGCCTCGGACTAGCGGGAGAACAAGATACGCAGTATTTT.

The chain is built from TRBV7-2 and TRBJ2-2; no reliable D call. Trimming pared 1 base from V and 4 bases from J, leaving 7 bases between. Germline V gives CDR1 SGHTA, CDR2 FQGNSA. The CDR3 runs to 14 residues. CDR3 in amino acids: CASSLGYSTGELFF. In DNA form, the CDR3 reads TGTGCCAGCAGCTTAGGATACAGCACCGGGGAGCTGTTTTTT.

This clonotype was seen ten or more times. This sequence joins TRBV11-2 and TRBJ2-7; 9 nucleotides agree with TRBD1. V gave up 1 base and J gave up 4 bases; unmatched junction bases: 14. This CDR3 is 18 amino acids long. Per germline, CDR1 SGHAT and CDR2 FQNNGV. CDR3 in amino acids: CASSLVGTGSTFDYEQYF. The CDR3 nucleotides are TGTGCCAGCAGCTTAGTTGGGACAGGGTCCACTTTTGATTACGAGCAGTACTTC.

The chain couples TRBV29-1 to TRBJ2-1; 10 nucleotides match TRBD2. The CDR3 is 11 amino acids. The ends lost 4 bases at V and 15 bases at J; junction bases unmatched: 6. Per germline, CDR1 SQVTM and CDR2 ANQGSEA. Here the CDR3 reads CSVGLAGDVFF. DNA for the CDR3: TGCAGCGTTGGGCTAGCGGGAGACGTGTTCTTC.

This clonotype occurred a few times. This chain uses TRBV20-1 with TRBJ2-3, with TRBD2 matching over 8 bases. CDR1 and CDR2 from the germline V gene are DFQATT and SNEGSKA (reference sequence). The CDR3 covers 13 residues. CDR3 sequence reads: CSAAGAGTDTQYF. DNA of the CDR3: TGCAGCGCAGCGGGAGCGGGCACAGATACGCAGTATTTT.

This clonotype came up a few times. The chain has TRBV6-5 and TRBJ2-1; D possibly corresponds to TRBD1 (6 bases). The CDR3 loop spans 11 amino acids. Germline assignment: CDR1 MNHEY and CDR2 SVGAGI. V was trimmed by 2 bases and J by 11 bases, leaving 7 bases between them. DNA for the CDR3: TGTGCCAGCAGTTACAGGGGGAAGCAGTTCTTC. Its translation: CASSYRGKQFF.

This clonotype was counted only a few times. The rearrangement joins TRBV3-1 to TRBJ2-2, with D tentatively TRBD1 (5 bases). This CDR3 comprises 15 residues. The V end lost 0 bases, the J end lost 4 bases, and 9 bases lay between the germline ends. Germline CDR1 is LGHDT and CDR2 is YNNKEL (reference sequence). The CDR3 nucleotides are TGTGCCAGCAGCCAAGATGGGCAGGGCACCGGGGAGCTGTTTTTT. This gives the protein CASSQDGQGTGELFF.

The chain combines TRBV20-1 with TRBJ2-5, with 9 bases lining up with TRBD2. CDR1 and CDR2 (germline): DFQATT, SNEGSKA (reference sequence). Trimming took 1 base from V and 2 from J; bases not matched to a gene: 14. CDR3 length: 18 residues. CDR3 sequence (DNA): TGCAGTGCTAGAGGCAGTTTGGGGCTAGCGGGGACTCAAGAGACCCAGTACTTC. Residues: CSARGSLGLAGTQETQYF.

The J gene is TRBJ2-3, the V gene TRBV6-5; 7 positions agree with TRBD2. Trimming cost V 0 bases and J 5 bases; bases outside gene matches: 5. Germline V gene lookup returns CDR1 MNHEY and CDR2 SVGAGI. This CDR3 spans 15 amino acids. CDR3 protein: CASSYSTSSVDTQYF. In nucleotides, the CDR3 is TGTGCCAGCAGTTACTCGACTAGCTCAGTAGATACGCAGTATTTT.

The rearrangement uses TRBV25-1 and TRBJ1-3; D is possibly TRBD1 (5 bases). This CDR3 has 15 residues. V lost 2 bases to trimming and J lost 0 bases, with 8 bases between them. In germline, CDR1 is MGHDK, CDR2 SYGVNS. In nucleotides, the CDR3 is TGTGCCAGCAGTGAACAGGGTATCTCTGGAAACACCATATATTTT. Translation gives CASSEQGISGNTIYF.

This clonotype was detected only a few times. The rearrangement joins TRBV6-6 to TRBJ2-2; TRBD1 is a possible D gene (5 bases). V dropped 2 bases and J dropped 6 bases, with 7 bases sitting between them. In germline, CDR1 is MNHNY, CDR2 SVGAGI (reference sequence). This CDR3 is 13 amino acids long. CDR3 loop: CASSYKQAGELFF. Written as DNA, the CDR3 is TGTGCCAGCAGTTACAAACAGGCCGGGGAGCTGTTTTTT.

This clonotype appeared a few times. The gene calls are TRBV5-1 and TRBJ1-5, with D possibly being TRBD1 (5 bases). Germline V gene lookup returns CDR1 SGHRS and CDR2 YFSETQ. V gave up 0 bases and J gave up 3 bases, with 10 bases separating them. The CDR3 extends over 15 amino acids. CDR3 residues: CASSLDGRVNQPQHF. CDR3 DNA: TGCGCCAGCAGCTTGGACGGCAGGGTCAATCAGCCCCAGCATTTT.

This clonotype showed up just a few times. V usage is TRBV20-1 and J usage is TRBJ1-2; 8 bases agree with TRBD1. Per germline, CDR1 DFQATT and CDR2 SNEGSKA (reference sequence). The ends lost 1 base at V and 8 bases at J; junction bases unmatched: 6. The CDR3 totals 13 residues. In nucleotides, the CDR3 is TGCAGTGCTAGAGCCCGCGGGACAGGAGGCTACACCTTC. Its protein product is CSARARGTGGYTF.

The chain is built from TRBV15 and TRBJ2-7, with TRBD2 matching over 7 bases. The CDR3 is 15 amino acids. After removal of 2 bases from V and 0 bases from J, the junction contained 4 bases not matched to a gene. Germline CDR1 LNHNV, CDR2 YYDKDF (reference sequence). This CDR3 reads CATSRQRGSSYEQYF. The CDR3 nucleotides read TGTGCCACCAGCAGACAGCGGGGCAGCTCCTACGAGCAGTACTTC.

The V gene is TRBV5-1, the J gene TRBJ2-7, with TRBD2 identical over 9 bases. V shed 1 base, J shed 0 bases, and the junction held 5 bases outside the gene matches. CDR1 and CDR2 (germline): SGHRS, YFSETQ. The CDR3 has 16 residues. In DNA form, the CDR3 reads TGCGCCAGCAGCTTGCTGGCGGGAGGGCCCTCCTACGAGCAGTACTTC. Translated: CASSLLAGGPSYEQYF.

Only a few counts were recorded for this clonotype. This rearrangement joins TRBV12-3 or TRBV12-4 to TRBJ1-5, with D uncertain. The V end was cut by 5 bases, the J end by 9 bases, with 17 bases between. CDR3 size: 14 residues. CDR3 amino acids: CASSLGPSGPPQHF. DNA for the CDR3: TGTGCCAGCAGTCTAGGACCGTCCGGGCCGCCCCAGCATTTT.